What follows are 29 T cell receptor beta chains derived from one specimen sequenced in a study of cytotoxic CD8 clonotypes in ibrutinib-treated CLL. Generated by immunoSEQ multiplex PCR, the TCRdb table keeps only in-frame clones and is missing some. The table has around 140,000 clones, about 84% seen once. The material sequenced was PBMCs, taken after 36 months of ibrutinib treatment. The origin of the receptors is a human donor with chronic lymphocytic leukemia.

The chain recombines TRBV30 with TRBJ1-1; unclear D gene. The germline V gene encodes CDR1 GTSNPN and CDR2 SVGIG (reference sequence). The CDR3 has 13 amino acids. V dropped 3 bases and J dropped 1 base, with 9 bases sitting between them. As DNA, the CDR3 is TGTGCCTGGAGGCGGACCGGGAACACTGAAGCTTTCTTT. As protein: CAWRRTGNTEAFF.

This clone was observed a few times. The V and J genes are TRBV14 and TRBJ1-3; the D is unclear. The germline CDR1 and CDR2 sequences are SGHDN and FVKESK. V was cut by 5 bases and J by 4 bases, with 3 bases left in between. This CDR3 spans 11 amino acids. CDR3 nucleotides: TGTGCCAGCAGCTCCGGAAACACCATATATTTT. This sequence encodes CASSSGNTIYF.

This clone was detected once. The rearrangement links TRBV9 to TRBJ1-1; no clear D. This CDR3 is 17 amino acids long. Trimming took 0 bases from V and 3 from J, leaving 18 bases between them. The V gene's germline CDR1 is SGDLS and CDR2 YYNGEE. CDR3 loop: CASSVVAGAFLDTEAFF. The CDR3 region has the DNA TGTGCCAGCAGCGTAGTCGCTGGAGCTTTCTTGGACACTGAAGCTTTCTTT.

The chain carries TRBV5-1 and TRBJ2-3; D possibly corresponds to TRBD2 (6 bases). The CDR3 sequence is 14 residues long. CDR1 and CDR2 (germline): SGHRS, YFSETQ. The V gene lost 1 base and the J gene lost 5 bases, with 11 bases spanning the gap. CDR3 loop: CASSLSGRKDTQYF. The CDR3 coding sequence is TGCGCCAGCAGCTTGTCAGGGAGGAAAGATACGCAGTATTTT.

The chain recombines TRBV5-1 with TRBJ1-5, with 10 bases aligning to TRBD1. Germline V lookup: CDR1 SGHRS, CDR2 YFSETQ. The CDR3 has 16 residues. Trimming took 4 bases from V and 0 from J; bases not matched to a gene: 4. CDR3 in amino acids: CASSPGTGDSNQPQHF. The CDR3 nucleotides read TGCGCCAGCAGCCCAGGGACAGGGGATAGCAATCAGCCCCAGCATTTT.

V is TRBV6-6 and J is TRBJ2-4; tentative D call: TRBD2 (5 bases). The CDR3 totals 15 residues. The ends were cut back, 6 bases at V and 1 base at J, with 13 bases in the middle. Germline loops: CDR1 MNHNY, CDR2 SVGAGI (reference sequence). In DNA, the CDR3 is TGTGCCAGCAGGCTGAGGGTCGGGGCCAAAAACATTCAGTACTTC. Protein: CASRLRVGAKNIQYF.

V is TRBV18 and J is TRBJ1-1; D possibly corresponds to TRBD1 (5 bases). CDR3 length: 14 amino acids. Germline-derived CDR1 and CDR2 are KGHSH and LQKENI. Trimming cost V 4 bases and J 0 bases, with 9 bases left between them. CDR3 in amino acids: CASSLGTVNTEAFF. The DNA for the CDR3 is TGTGCCAGCTCACTTGGGACGGTGAACACTGAAGCTTTCTTT.

This chain connects TRBV5-6 to TRBJ2-1, with TRBD2 identical over 7 bases. V shed 2 bases and J 12 bases; nucleotides not matched to a gene: 2. Germline V gene data show CDR1 as SGHDT and CDR2 as YYEEEE. CDR3 length: 11 amino acids. In nucleotides, the CDR3 is TGTGCCAGCAGCTTTGGGGAGGGGCAGTTCTTC. Amino acids: CASSFGEGQFF.

The gene calls are TRBV7-2 and TRBJ2-1; D might be TRBD1 or TRBD2, each matching 5 bases. The CDR3 is 14 amino acids. Germline lookup yields CDR1 SGHTA and CDR2 FQGNSA. V lost 4 bases and J 5 bases, leaving 12 bases between the germline ends. Here the CDR3 reads CASSSGPTNNEQFF. The CDR3 DNA reads TGTGCCAGCAGCTCGGGACCCACCAACAATGAGCAGTTCTTC.

This clone has just a few counts. The chain combines TRBV27 with TRBJ1-2, with no clear D. The V gene's germline CDR1 is MNHEY and CDR2 SMNVEV (reference sequence). The CDR3 runs to 12 residues. Between the trimmed V and J ends, which lost 4 bases and 3 bases, there was a span of 6 bases. The CDR3 here is CASSSPHYGYTF. The CDR3, as DNA: TGTGCCAGCAGTTCCCCCCACTATGGCTACACCTTC.

V is TRBV2 and J is TRBJ2-7; perhaps TRBD2 as D (6 bases). Trimming shortened V by 5 bases and J by 3 bases, and 20 bases separated the two germline ends. Germline lookup yields CDR1 SNHLY and CDR2 FYNNEI. The CDR3 has 16 amino acids. The CDR3 DNA reads as TGTGCCAGCAGTCCCTTCGGCGGGGTAGCCCTCTACGAGCAGTACTTC. It is translated as CASSPFGGVALYEQYF.

The count of this clone is one. The chain recombines TRBV5-6 with TRBJ2-1, with D possibly being TRBD1 (6 bases). Germline CDR1 reads SGHDT; CDR2 reads YYEEEE. Trimming removed 5 bases from V and 9 bases from J, with 12 bases in between. There are 12 residues in the CDR3. The CDR3, as DNA: TGTGCCAGCAGGTCTACAGGGTCTGAGCAGTTCTTC. It yields the protein CASRSTGSEQFF.

In this sample, this clone turned up a few times. The V and J genes are TRBV27 and TRBJ2-1; 12 nucleotides align to TRBD2. There are 15 residues in the CDR3. Germline V gene sequence: CDR1 MNHEY, CDR2 SMNVEV (reference sequence). J was trimmed by 6 bases and V by 6 bases; bases with no gene match: 6. The CDR3 loop is CASSYPGLAGNEQFF. For the CDR3, the DNA is TGTGCCAGCAGCTACCCGGGACTAGCGGGCAATGAGCAGTTCTTC.

V and J are TRBV10-1 and TRBJ2-5, with D hard to call. Trimming took off 2 bases at V and 5 bases at J, with 9 bases between the two ends. Per germline, CDR1 WNHNN and CDR2 SYGVQD (reference sequence). The CDR3 sequence is 13 residues long. CDR3 residues: CASSEPGRETQYF. The CDR3 nucleotides read TGCGCCAGCAGTGAGCCTGGGCGGGAGACCCAGTACTTC.

The V gene is TRBV2, the J gene TRBJ1-4, with unresolved D. The ends were cut back, 7 bases at V and 0 bases at J, with 12 bases in the middle. The CDR3 runs 15 residues. The germline gives CDR1 SNHLY, CDR2 FYNNEI. The CDR3 protein is CASTRLRSTNEKLFF. CDR3 bases: TGTGCCAGCACGCGCCTCAGGTCAACTAATGAAAAACTGTTTTTT.

CDR3: CNVQNSYEQYF. The CDR3 nucleotides are TGCAACGTCCAGAACTCCTACGAGCAGTACTTC. The chain employs TRBV20-1 and TRBJ2-7; D gene uncertain. Looked up from germline, CDR1 is DFQATT and CDR2 is SNEGSKA (reference sequence). There are 11 residues in the CDR3.

V and J are TRBV10-3 and TRBJ1-1; D not resolved. CDR3 length: 13 residues. CDR1 ENHRY and CDR2 SYGVKD come from the germline V gene. V lost 9 bases and J lost 1, with 12 bases in between. The CDR3 DNA is TGTGCCATAAGATCGCCGCCGAACACTGAAGCTTTCTTT. Translation gives CAIRSPPNTEAFF.

The chain couples TRBV5-5 to TRBJ2-1, with 11 nucleotides matching TRBD2. Trimming took 4 bases from V and 8 from J; bases not matched to a gene: 8. Germline loops: CDR1 SGHKS, CDR2 YYEKEE (reference sequence). CDR3 length equals 15 residues. CDR3 in DNA: TGTGCCAGCAGCGCGAGCCTAGCGGGGGGTTATGAGCAGTTCTTC. Protein: CASSASLAGGYEQFF.

V gene TRBV10-3 combines with J gene TRBJ1-3, with 7 positions matching TRBD1. This CDR3 spans 15 amino acids. Germline CDR1 and CDR2: ENHRY and SYGVKD. Unmatched junction bases numbered 3, after V lost 0 bases and J lost 4 bases. For the CDR3, the DNA is TGTGCCATCAGTGAGTCAGGGGGCCCCGGAAACACCATATATTTT. Residues: CAISESGGPGNTIYF.

The V and J genes are TRBV27 and TRBJ2-7; D remains ambiguous. The V gene's germline CDR1 is MNHEY and CDR2 SMNVEV (reference sequence). The V end lost 5 bases, the J end lost 4 bases, and 18 bases lay between the germline ends. The CDR3 extends over 15 amino acids. DNA of the CDR3: TGTGCCAGCAGTACACGGCCCGCTCTTGGATACGAGCAGTACTTC. It is translated as CASSTRPALGYEQYF.

In this sample, this clone turned up once. V and J are TRBV30 and TRBJ2-7, with 8 bases lining up with TRBD2. The CDR3 extends over 19 amino acids. V was clipped by 4 bases and J by 0 bases; unmatched bases: 20. CDR1 and CDR2 from the germline V gene are GTSNPN and SVGIG (reference sequence). CDR3: CAWTRVGGLAGASSYEQYF. In DNA form, the CDR3 reads TGTGCCTGGACCAGAGTGGGTGGTCTAGCGGGCGCCTCCTCCTACGAGCAGTACTTC.

CDR3 sequence: CASSPMSTGIPIYGYTF. In DNA form, the CDR3 reads TGTGCCAGCAGTCCTATGAGTACGGGGATCCCTATCTATGGCTACACCTTC. V usage is TRBV25-1 and J usage is TRBJ1-2, with no clear D. CDR1 is MGHDK, CDR2 SYGVNS, per germline. CDR3 size: 17 residues. V shed 5 bases and J shed 4 bases, with 23 bases lying between them.

The chain has TRBV30 and TRBJ2-1; D unclear. The CDR3 is 12 residues long. Trimming removed 4 bases at V and 5 bases at J, with 9 bases between. The germline gives CDR1 GTSNPN, CDR2 SVGIG (reference sequence). The CDR3, as DNA: TGTGCCTGGAACCCCGGGCACAATGAGCAGTTCTTC. It codes for CAWNPGHNEQFF.

The rearrangement uses TRBV6-5 and TRBJ1-1, with no clear D. CDR3 length equals 14 residues. Germline CDR1 and CDR2: MNHEY and SVGAGI. V shed 0 bases and J shed 2 bases, with 7 bases lying between them. The CDR3 loop is CASSYSEGNTEAFF. CDR3 DNA: TGTGCCAGCAGTTACTCTGAGGGTAACACTGAAGCTTTCTTT.

The chain recombines TRBV18 with TRBJ1-1; unclear D gene. In germline, CDR1 is KGHSH, CDR2 LQKENI. The length of the CDR3 is 17 residues. Trimming removed 5 bases at V and 1 base at J, with 20 bases between. CDR3 nucleotide sequence: TGTGCCAGCTCAGCGACCGGGAGTTTGGGGAGGAACACTGAAGCTTTCTTT. Translating gives CASSATGSLGRNTEAFF.

This chain uses TRBV28 with TRBJ1-6; 7 bases map to TRBD1. This CDR3 is built from 14 residues. Germline V gives CDR1 MDHEN, CDR2 SYDVKM. J gave up 9 bases and V 6 bases, and 8 bases lay outside the gene matches. The CDR3 loop is CASRRTGGFSPLHF. DNA of the CDR3: TGTGCCAGCAGAAGGACAGGCGGTTTTTCACCCCTCCACTTT. Looking up the rest from reference TRBV28 and TRBJ1-6 gives the full variable domain: DVKVTQSSRYLVKRTGEKVFLECVQDMDHENMFWYRQDPGLGLRLIYFSYDVKMKEKGDIPEGYSVSREKKERFSLILESASTNQTSMYLCASRRTGGFSPLHFGNGTRLTVT.

This chain connects TRBV7-9 to TRBJ1-2; D is ambiguous. CDR3 length equals 13 residues. Germline loops: CDR1 SEHNR, CDR2 FQNEAQ (reference sequence). Trimming removed 6 bases at V and 1 base at J, with 9 bases between. This CDR3 reads CASSRANNYGYTF. The DNA for the CDR3 is TGTGCCAGCAGTCGCGCGAATAACTATGGCTACACCTTC.

The V gene is TRBV9, the J gene TRBJ2-5; a weak D match, TRBD1 (6 bases). The CDR3 sequence is 13 residues long. V shed 5 bases and J shed 11 bases, with 19 bases lying between them. Germline-derived CDR1 and CDR2 are SGDLS and YYNGEE. The CDR3 spells CASSDRQAPFQYF. For the CDR3, the DNA is TGTGCCAGCAGTGACCGACAGGCTCCCTTTCAGTACTTC.

This clone was observed once. The chain couples TRBV5-6 to TRBJ1-2, with D unresolved. V was trimmed by 4 bases and J by 0 bases, leaving 13 bases between them. The CDR3 extends over 15 amino acids. The germline V gene has CDR1 SGHDT and CDR2 YYEEEE. CDR3 residues: CASSRPDYANYGYTF. CDR3 DNA: TGTGCCAGCAGCCGCCCCGACTATGCTAACTATGGCTACACCTTC.